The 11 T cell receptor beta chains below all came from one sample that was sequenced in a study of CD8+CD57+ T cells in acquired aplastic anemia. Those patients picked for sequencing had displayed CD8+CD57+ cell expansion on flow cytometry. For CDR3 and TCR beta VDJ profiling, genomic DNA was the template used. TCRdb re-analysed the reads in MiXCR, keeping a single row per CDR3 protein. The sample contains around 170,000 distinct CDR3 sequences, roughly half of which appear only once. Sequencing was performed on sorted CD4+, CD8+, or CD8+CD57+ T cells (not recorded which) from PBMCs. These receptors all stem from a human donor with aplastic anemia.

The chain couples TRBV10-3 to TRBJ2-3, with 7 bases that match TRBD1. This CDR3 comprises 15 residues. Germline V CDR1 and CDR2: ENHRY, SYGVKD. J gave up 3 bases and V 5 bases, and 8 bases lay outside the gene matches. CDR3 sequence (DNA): TGTGCCATCAGTTTAAGACAGGGTGGAACAGATACGCAGTATTTT. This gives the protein CAISLRQGGTDTQYF.

The CDR3 here is CASRPSGSINEQFF. The DNA of the CDR3 is TGTGCCAGCCGCCCTAGCGGGAGTATCAATGAGCAGTTCTTC. The chain has TRBV12-3 or TRBV12-4 and TRBJ2-1, with 10 bases aligning to TRBD2. The J segment lost 6 bases and the V segment lost 8 bases, leaving 7 bases of the junction unmatched. The CDR3 totals 14 residues.

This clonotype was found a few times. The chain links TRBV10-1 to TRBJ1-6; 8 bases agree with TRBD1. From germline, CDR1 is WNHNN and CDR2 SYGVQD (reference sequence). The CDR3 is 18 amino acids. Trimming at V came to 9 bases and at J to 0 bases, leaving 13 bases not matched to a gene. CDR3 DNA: TGCGCCAGAAAAACAGGGGGTCCGGCAAGCTCCTATAATTCACCCCTCCACTTT. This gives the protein CARKTGGPASSYNSPLHF.

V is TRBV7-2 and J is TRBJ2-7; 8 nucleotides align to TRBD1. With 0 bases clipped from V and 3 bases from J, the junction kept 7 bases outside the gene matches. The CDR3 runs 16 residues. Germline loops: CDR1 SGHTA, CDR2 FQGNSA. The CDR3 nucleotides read TGTGCCAGCAGCTTAGCCCCTACCGGACAGGGCTACGAGCAGTACTTC. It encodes CASSLAPTGQGYEQYF.

The CDR3 protein is CASSPVTGGKDYGYTF. The CDR3 DNA reads as TGCGCCAGCAGCCCGGTGACAGGGGGCAAGGACTATGGCTACACCTTC. The chain uses TRBV5-1 and TRBJ1-2, with 10 bases that match TRBD1. The CDR3 loop spans 16 amino acids. Trimming took 4 bases from V and 3 from J; bases not matched to a gene: 9. Looked up from germline, CDR1 is SGHRS and CDR2 is YFSETQ.

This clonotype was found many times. CDR3 loop: CSARAGLETYEQYF. Written as DNA, the CDR3 is TGCAGTGCTAGAGCAGGGCTAGAAACCTACGAGCAGTACTTC. This chain connects TRBV20-1 to TRBJ2-7; tentatively, D is TRBD1 (5 bases). Between the trimmed V and J ends, which lost 1 base and 2 bases, there was a span of 12 bases. CDR1 and CDR2 (germline): DFQATT, SNEGSKA (reference sequence). The CDR3 is made up of 14 amino acids.

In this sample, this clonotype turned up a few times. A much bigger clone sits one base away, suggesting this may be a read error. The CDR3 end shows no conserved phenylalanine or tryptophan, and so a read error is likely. CDR3 nucleotide sequence: TGTGCCAGCAGCTTGTGGAAGCCAGTGGGACTAGTGAGGTACAATGAGCAGTTCTCC. This translates into CASSLWKPVGLVRYNEQFS. The genes are TRBV5-4 and TRBJ2-1, with 8 bases that match TRBD2. CDR1 is SGHNT, CDR2 YYREEE, per germline (reference sequence). The V segment lost 1 base and the J segment 4 bases; nucleotides outside the gene matches: 16. This CDR3 is built from 19 residues.

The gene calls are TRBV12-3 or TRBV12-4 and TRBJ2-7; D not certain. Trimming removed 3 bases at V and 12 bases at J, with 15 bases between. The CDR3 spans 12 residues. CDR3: CASSFPAGERYF. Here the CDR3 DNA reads TGTGCCAGCAGTTTTCCCGCTGGAGAGAGGTACTTC.

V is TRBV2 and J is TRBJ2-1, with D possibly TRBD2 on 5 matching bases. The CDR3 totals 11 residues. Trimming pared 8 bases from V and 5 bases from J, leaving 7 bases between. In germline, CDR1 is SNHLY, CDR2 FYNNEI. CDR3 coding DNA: TGTGCCAGCGCGGGCGACAATGAGCAGTTCTTC. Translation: CASAGDNEQFF.

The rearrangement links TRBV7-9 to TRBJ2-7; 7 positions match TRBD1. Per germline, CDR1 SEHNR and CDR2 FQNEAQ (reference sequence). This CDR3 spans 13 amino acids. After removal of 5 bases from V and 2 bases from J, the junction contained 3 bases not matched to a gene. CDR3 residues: CASSQTGTYEQYF. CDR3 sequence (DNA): TGTGCCAGCAGCCAGACAGGGACCTACGAGCAGTACTTC.

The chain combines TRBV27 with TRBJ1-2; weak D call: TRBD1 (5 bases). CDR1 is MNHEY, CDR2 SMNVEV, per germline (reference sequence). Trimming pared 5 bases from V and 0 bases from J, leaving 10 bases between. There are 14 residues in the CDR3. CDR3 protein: CASSLGGPNYGYTF. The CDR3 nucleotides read TGTGCCAGCAGTCTCGGGGGACCTAACTATGGCTACACCTTC.